Following are 5 T cell receptor beta chains from one sample sequenced in a study of CD8 T cells in ankylosing spondylitis. Study-wide points: Among TCR beta sequences, a motif of eight highly homologous variants appeared characteristic of ankylosing spondylitis blood.

TCRdb re-called the 5' RACE reads with MiXCR, one entry per CDR3 protein. In the table there are 670,000 or so distinct CDR3 sequences, 19% of which are singletons. No antigen has been assigned to these receptors. The sample comprised blood, either unsorted or a sorted T cell fraction (not recorded which). The receptors stem from a male donor with ankylosing spondylitis.

This rearrangement joins TRBV7-6 to TRBJ2-2; TRBD2 might be the D (5 bases). CDR3 size: 15 residues. Trimming left V 2 bases short and J 4 bases short, with 11 bases between. Germline CDR1 reads SGHVS; CDR2 reads FNYEAQ. The CDR3 bases are TGTGCCAGCAGCTTACGGGGTATTGGCACCGGGGAGCTGTTTTTT. It yields the protein CASSLRGIGTGELFF.

This clonotype was observed at least ten times. This rearrangement joins TRBV12-3 or TRBV12-4 to TRBJ2-7; 11 bases map to TRBD1. The V and J ends lost 2 bases and 4 bases, in that order; junction bases with no gene match: 4. The CDR3 has 15 amino acids. CDR3 in DNA: TGTGCCAGCAGTTTACGGACAGGGGGCCGGTACGAGCAGTACTTC. Protein: CASSLRTGGRYEQYF.

This clonotype occurred a few times. The V call is TRBV27, the J call TRBJ1-6; no clear D. The CDR3 spans 15 residues. The germline V and J ends were trimmed by 5 bases and 8 bases, with 16 bases remaining between them. The V gene's germline CDR1 is MNHEY and CDR2 SMNVEV (reference sequence). This CDR3 is CASSTEPGPHSPLHF. As DNA, the CDR3 is TGTGCCAGCAGTACCGAGCCCGGGCCGCATTCACCCCTCCACTTT.

The genes are TRBV6-5 and TRBJ2-1, with TRBD2 matching over 8 bases. The CDR3 is 17 residues long. Germline CDR1 reads MNHEY; CDR2 reads SVGAGI. V shed 2 bases, J shed 0 bases, and the junction held 6 bases outside the gene matches. The CDR3 protein is CASSYDTSGSSYNEQFF. The CDR3 DNA reads as TGTGCCAGCAGTTACGATACTAGCGGTAGCTCCTACAATGAGCAGTTCTTC.

This clonotype has more than one count but fewer than ten. This may come from a read error, since a much larger clone is one base off. The rearrangement uses TRBV7-9 and TRBJ2-1; 9 bases are shared with TRBD2. V was pared by 1 base and J by 5 bases, with 3 bases of the junction left unmatched. The CDR3 consists of 15 residues. CDR1 and CDR2 (germline): SEHNR, FQNEAQ (reference sequence). CDR3 DNA: TGTGCCAGCAGCTTAGAGCGGGGGGCAAACAATGAGCAGTTCTTC. It yields the protein CASSLERGANNEQFF.